This T cell receptor beta chain was documented in a study of CD8 T cells in ankylosing spondylitis (TCRdb year 2017). Context from the whole study: The study profiled T cell receptor beta repertoires in healthy donors and ankylosing spondylitis patients to find disease-linked TCR variants. The full study cohort comprised 25 or so ankylosing spondylitis patients and some 100 healthy donors. Samples of peripheral blood were taken, and for ankylosing spondylitis patients, synovial fluid was collected as well.

As encoded in the germline V gene, CDR1 is KGHSH while CDR2 is LQKENI. The trim is 4 bases for V and 5 bases for J, with a gap of 15 bases between the germline ends. The CDR3 has 14 amino acids, counting the end cysteine and phenylalanine. Just CDR3 DNA is preserved here, 42 bases in frame from base 1. To note about this clonotype: Its recognized antigen is unknown. Base-call qualities are not available, and no considerably larger clone is one nucleotide away.

Broader findings and caveats from the paper: In peripheral blood, the disease-linked clones were found at relatively low frequencies and had a CD8+ phenotype. Some motif variants had previously been reported in the synovial fluid and blood of reactive arthritis patients, which suggests shared mechanisms of disease initiation. The disease-linked clones were reported to be significantly enriched in matched synovial fluid samples from ankylosing spondylitis patients. Blood from ankylosing spondylitis patients appeared to be characterized by a TCR beta motif made up of about 8 highly homologous amino acid variants.

TCRdb shows the sequencer as Illumina HiSeq 2500. TCR beta libraries were prepared by quantitative 5'-RACE with molecular barcodes. On the authors' methods: To identify disease-linked TCR variants, a new computational method was used, one built on a probabilistic model of VDJ rearrangement. TCRdb cleaned the public reads at Q25 with fastp, built clones with MiXCR and kept in-frame beta chains. A single entry per CDR3 protein holds the most common genes and DNA from its merged rows. TCRdb, rather than the study authors, made the V and J calls. In this sample the table shows about 750,000 distinct CDR3 sequences, around 17% of which occur a single time. The top ten clones comprise about 20% of the sample.

Sequences were obtained from blood, either unsorted or a sorted T cell fraction (not recorded which). This TCR was sampled from a male donor with ankylosing spondylitis. The chain is made from TRBV18 and TRBJ2-7, with no confidently assigned D gene. The CDR3 corresponds to CASSQMKVGDEQYF. The DNA sequence follows: TGTGCCAGCTCACAGATGAAGGTTGGCGACGAGCAGTACTTC.